The 30 T cell receptor beta chains below were found in one sample sequenced in a study of T cell clones after liver transplantation. TCRdb's copy holds only in-frame clones and misses some; the assay was immunoSEQ multiplex PCR. Found here are tens of thousands of clones, over 70% of them singletons; the top ten hold approximately 15%. This material consisted of CD4+ T cells from blood, taken before liver transplant. All receptors come from a human donor who received a liver transplant.

J is TRBJ1-4 and V is TRBV30; no reliable D call. The CDR3 sequence is 12 residues long. The V end was cut by 0 bases, the J end by 8 bases, with 7 bases between. CDR1 and CDR2 (germline): GTSNPN, SVGIG (reference sequence). Here the CDR3 reads CAWSVGGEKLFF. The CDR3 nucleotides read TGTGCCTGGAGTGTCGGAGGAGAAAAACTGTTTTTT.

The rearrangement joins TRBV7-8 to TRBJ2-1; D is perhaps TRBD1 (6 bases). There are 14 residues in the CDR3. V lost 1 base, J lost 3 bases, and 7 bases lay in between. Germline V gene data show CDR1 as SGHVS and CDR2 as FQNEAQ. The CDR3 loop is CASSLGGRYNEQFF. The CDR3 bases are TGTGCCAGCAGCTTAGGGGGGCGCTACAATGAGCAGTTCTTC.

V is TRBV19 and J is TRBJ2-3; 9 nucleotides line up with TRBD1. The V and J ends lost 7 bases and 4 bases, in that order; junction bases with no gene match: 9. The CDR3 consists of 15 residues. Germline-derived CDR1 and CDR2 are LNHDA and SQIVND (reference sequence). This CDR3 reads CASKESGQGPDTQYF. CDR3 bases: TGTGCCAGTAAGGAATCGGGACAGGGCCCAGATACGCAGTATTTT.

This chain connects TRBV28 to TRBJ1-5, with D perhaps matching TRBD1 (6 bases). There are 13 residues in the CDR3. With 6 bases removed from V and 7 bases from J, the gap between germline ends came to 13 bases. Per the germline V gene, CDR1 is MDHEN and CDR2 is SYDVKM. DNA for the CDR3: TGTGCCAGCAGAACAGGGAGATGGCAGCCCCAGCATTTT. Its protein product is CASRTGRWQPQHF.

As regards this clone: The junction differs from germline at one of its ends, possibly a read error. The V and J genes are TRBV27 and TRBJ2-7; a possible D gene is TRBD1 (6 bases). CDR3 size: 14 residues. Germline CDR1 MNHEY, CDR2 SMNVEV (reference sequence). The CDR3 loop reads CASSFSDSSHEQYF. DNA of the CDR3: TGTGCCAGCAGTTTCTCGGACAGCTCCCACGAGCAGTACTTC.

The gene calls are TRBV19 and TRBJ2-3; a possible D gene is TRBD2 (7 bases). Germline V gives CDR1 LNHDA, CDR2 SQIVND (reference sequence). V dropped 7 bases and J dropped 4 bases, with 21 bases sitting between them. The CDR3 is 16 residues long. Here the CDR3 DNA reads TGTGCCAGTACCCCCCTGATGCGGGGGCGCCCAGATACGCAGTATTTT. Translated: CASTPLMRGRPDTQYF. The variable domain in full, completed from reference TRBV19 and TRBJ2-3, reads DGGITQSPKYLFRKEGQNVTLSCEQNLNHDAMYWYRQDPGQGLRLIYYSQIVNDFQKGDIAEGYSVSREKKESFPLTVTSAQKNPTAFYLCASTPLMRGRPDTQYFGPGTRLTVL.

The chain couples TRBV28 to TRBJ2-5; 7 bases line up with TRBD2. CDR1 is MDHEN, CDR2 SYDVKM, per germline. Losses at the gene ends were 7 bases for V and 4 bases for J; bases not matched to a gene: 9. This CDR3 contains 14 residues. DNA for the CDR3: TGTGCCAGCACCACAAACGGGGGGAGAGAGACCCAGTACTTC. Translating gives CASTTNGGRETQYF.

The rearrangement uses TRBV4-1 and TRBJ1-4, with TRBD1 identical over 7 bases. The CDR3 runs to 19 residues. V was pared by 4 bases and J by 2 bases, with 16 bases of the junction left unmatched. Germline V gives CDR1 MGHRA, CDR2 YSYEKL. The CDR3 DNA reads TGCGCCAGCAGCCCCCAGGGGGGACTCCACATTGCGACTAATGAAAAACTGTTTTTT. It is translated as CASSPQGGLHIATNEKLFF.

The sample holds many counts of this clone. The chain couples TRBV5-6 to TRBJ1-2; 8 positions agree with TRBD1. This CDR3 comprises 14 residues. CDR1 is SGHDT and CDR2 is YYEEEE in the germline V gene. The V gene end was trimmed by 4 bases and the J gene end by 2 bases; junction bases not matched to a gene: 4. CDR3 sequence: CASSRDRQNYGYTF. CDR3 bases: TGTGCCAGCAGCCGGGACAGGCAAAACTATGGCTACACCTTC. Full variable domain (outside the CDR3, taken from reference TRBV5-6 and TRBJ1-2): DAGVTQSPTHLIKTRGQQVTLRCSPKSGHDTVSWYQQALGQGPQFIFQYYEEEERQRGNFPDRFSGHQFPNYSSELNVNALLLGDSALYLCASSRDRQNYGYTFGSGTRLTVV.

V and J are TRBV2 and TRBJ2-3; TRBD1 is a possible D gene (5 bases). There are 13 residues in the CDR3. CDR1 and CDR2 from the germline V gene are SNHLY and FYNNEI. V dropped 6 bases and J dropped 6 bases, with 13 bases sitting between them. CDR3 sequence reads: CASRDIGVDTQYF. The CDR3 region has the DNA TGTGCCAGCAGAGATATAGGGGTGGATACGCAGTATTTT.

In nucleotides, the CDR3 is TGTGCCTGGAATCAGGGGTGGGACACTGAAGCTTTCTTT. It encodes CAWNQGWDTEAFF. J is TRBJ1-1 and V is TRBV30, with D perhaps TRBD1 (6 bases). CDR1 GTSNPN and CDR2 SVGIG come from the germline V gene (reference sequence). V was cut by 4 bases and J by 3 bases, with 12 bases left in between. The CDR3 runs to 13 residues.

This chain joins TRBV2 and TRBJ2-1, with TRBD2 matching over 9 bases. The CDR3 is 14 residues long. V shed 3 bases and J 6 bases; nucleotides not matched to a gene: 3. CDR1 SNHLY and CDR2 FYNNEI come from the germline V gene. This CDR3 is CASSELAGFNEQFF. CDR3 sequence (DNA): TGTGCCAGCAGTGAGCTAGCGGGGTTCAATGAGCAGTTCTTC.

The chain uses TRBV30 and TRBJ2-2, with no clear D. The ends were cut back, 0 bases at V and 6 bases at J, with 8 bases in the middle. Germline V gene data show CDR1 as GTSNPN and CDR2 as SVGIG (reference sequence). CDR3 length: 13 amino acids. CDR3 protein: CAWSVYRAGELFF. CDR3 in DNA: TGTGCCTGGAGTGTATACCGGGCCGGGGAGCTGTTTTTT.

By proportion, this clone is medium-sized. V is TRBV19 and J is TRBJ1-5, with TRBD1 as a possible D gene (6 bases). The length of the CDR3 is 12 residues. Between the trimmed V and J ends, which lost 5 bases and 9 bases, there was a span of 11 bases. CDR1 and CDR2 (germline): LNHDA, SQIVND (reference sequence). CDR3 coding DNA: TGTGCCAGTAGTTACCAGGGGTGGCCCCAGCATTTT. Translation: CASSYQGWPQHF. Full variable domain (remainder filled in from reference TRBV19 and TRBJ1-5): DGGITQSPKYLFRKEGQNVTLSCEQNLNHDAMYWYRQDPGQGLRLIYYSQIVNDFQKGDIAEGYSVSREKKESFPLTVTSAQKNPTAFYLCASSYQGWPQHFGDGTRLSIL.

The chain joins TRBV27 to TRBJ2-7; the match to TRBD1 covers 9 bases. This CDR3 spans 15 amino acids. CDR1 is MNHEY, CDR2 SMNVEV, per germline (reference sequence). The junction had 14 bases not matched to a gene; V was cut back by 7 bases and J by 7 bases. The CDR3 DNA follows: TGTGCCAGCATCCCTGCTCCGGGACAGGGACGGGAGCAGTACTTC. It translates to CASIPAPGQGREQYF.

The rearrangement uses TRBV30 and TRBJ2-1, with 15 bases that match TRBD2. The CDR3 has 14 amino acids. CDR1 is GTSNPN, CDR2 SVGIG, per germline (reference sequence). The ends lost 6 bases at V and 10 bases at J; junction bases unmatched: 7. CDR3 amino acids: CACRTSGGAWEQFF. The CDR3 region has the DNA TGTGCCTGCCGGACTAGCGGGGGGGCATGGGAGCAGTTCTTC.

This clone was counted between two and nine times. This chain connects TRBV28 to TRBJ1-5; 9 positions agree with TRBD1. Germline loops: CDR1 MDHEN, CDR2 SYDVKM. The CDR3 covers 14 residues. Trimming at V came to 7 bases and at J to 5 bases, leaving 6 bases not matched to a gene. As DNA, the CDR3 is TGTGCCAGCATCAGTGACAGGGGGGATCAGCCCCAGCATTTT. Protein sequence: CASISDRGDQPQHF.

This clone was detected once. CDR3: CASSPGLRTGELFF. The CDR3 DNA reads TGTGCCAGCAGCCCGGGACTCCGGACCGGGGAGCTGTTTTTT. This chain links TRBV9 with TRBJ2-2; a weak D match, TRBD2 (6 bases). Looked up from germline, CDR1 is SGDLS and CDR2 is YYNGEE. The CDR3 length is 14 residues. Between the trimmed V and J ends, which lost 4 bases and 5 bases, there was a span of 12 bases.

CDR3 DNA: TGTGCCAGCAGCTTAGGCGGACAGGGAAACACCATATATTTT. This sequence encodes CASSLGGQGNTIYF. The chain recombines TRBV7-8 with TRBJ1-3; a possible D gene is TRBD1 (6 bases). The CDR3 is 14 residues long. Trimming pared 1 base from V and 4 bases from J, leaving 8 bases between. Per the germline V gene, CDR1 is SGHVS and CDR2 is FQNEAQ.

V usage is TRBV29-1 and J usage is TRBJ2-5, with a possible D match to TRBD1 (5 bases). V lost 4 bases and J lost 2, with 14 bases in between. Germline V gives CDR1 SQVTM, CDR2 ANQGSEA. This CDR3 comprises 14 residues. The CDR3 coding sequence is TGCAGCGTTGTTCGGCAGGGCCGGCAAGAGACCCAGTACTTC. Translated, it gives CSVVRQGRQETQYF.

Details on this clone: Other DNA sequences in this sample translate to the same CDR3. The chain couples TRBV4-2 to TRBJ2-7, with D maybe TRBD2 (7 bases). Germline assignment: CDR1 LGHNA and CDR2 YNFKEQ. The CDR3 loop spans 15 amino acids. The V end was cut by 0 bases, the J end by 2 bases, with 11 bases between. The CDR3, as DNA: TGTGCCAGCAGCCAAGACTTAGGGGGGGCCTACGAGCAGTACTTC. It translates to CASSQDLGGAYEQYF.

The J gene is TRBJ2-1, the V gene TRBV12-5, with TRBD1 identical over 8 bases. The CDR3 runs to 13 residues. Trimming at V came to 1 base and at J to 8 bases, leaving 1 base not matched to a gene. The germline gives CDR1 LGHNT, CDR2 FRNRAP. CDR3 region: CASGLAGGYEQFF. The CDR3 DNA reads TGTGCTAGTGGTTTGGCAGGGGGCTATGAGCAGTTCTTC.

V is TRBV28 and J is TRBJ1-5; D unresolved. In germline, CDR1 is MDHEN, CDR2 SYDVKM. With 6 bases removed from V and 2 bases from J, the gap between germline ends came to 14 bases. The CDR3 totals 15 residues. CDR3 bases: TGTGCCAGCAGCCCAAACCTGAGGGGCAATCAGCCCCAGCATTTT. The encoded protein is CASSPNLRGNQPQHF. Variable domain in full (rest from reference TRBV28 and TRBJ1-5): DVKVTQSSRYLVKRTGEKVFLECVQDMDHENMFWYRQDPGLGLRLIYFSYDVKMKEKGDIPEGYSVSREKKERFSLILESASTNQTSMYLCASSPNLRGNQPQHFGDGTRLSIL.

The chain is built from TRBV7-2 and TRBJ2-1; 7 bases map to TRBD1. The CDR3 runs 14 residues. The germline CDR1 and CDR2 sequences are SGHTA and FQGNSA. After removal of 4 bases from V and 5 bases from J, the junction contained 5 bases not matched to a gene. The CDR3, as DNA: TGTGCCAGCAGCTCCTCAGGGGGACACAATGAGCAGTTCTTC. Amino acids: CASSSSGGHNEQFF.

This chain links TRBV29-1 with TRBJ1-1, with TRBD1 matching over 10 bases. V shed 4 bases and J 4 bases; nucleotides not matched to a gene: 3. CDR1 is SQVTM and CDR2 is ANQGSEA in the germline V gene. This CDR3 region has 13 residues. In DNA form, the CDR3 reads TGCAGCGTTGGACAGGGGGCGAGCACTGAAGCTTTCTTT. Protein: CSVGQGASTEAFF.

This clone was observed a few times. The CDR3 coding sequence is TGTGCCAGCAGCTTAGTAGGGGGAGGGTTAGAAGAAAAACTGTTTTTT. As protein: CASSLVGGGLEEKLFF. This rearrangement joins TRBV11-2 to TRBJ1-4, with D tentatively TRBD1 (6 bases). The CDR3 has 16 residues. Germline loops: CDR1 SGHAT, CDR2 FQNNGV. The V end lost 1 base, the J end lost 8 bases, and 17 bases lay between the germline ends.

V usage is TRBV29-1 and J usage is TRBJ1-1, with 10 bases fitting TRBD1. Germline loops: CDR1 SQVTM, CDR2 ANQGSEA. The CDR3 runs to 13 residues. V dropped 7 bases and J dropped 4; count of bases not matched to a gene: 6. The CDR3 nucleotides read TGCAGCGCACGGACAGGGGGGGGCACTGAAGCTTTCTTT. As protein: CSARTGGGTEAFF.

The V and J genes are TRBV7-2 and TRBJ1-5; TRBD1 matches at 8 bases. V was pared by 1 base and J by 3 bases, with 11 bases of the junction left unmatched. Germline V lookup: CDR1 SGHTA, CDR2 FQGNSA. CDR3 length: 18 residues. CDR3 DNA sequence: TGTGCCAGCAGCTTAGGAATCATACAGGGGGAAGTCAATCAGCCCCAGCATTTT. It encodes CASSLGIIQGEVNQPQHF.

This clone was found many times. The chain has TRBV2 and TRBJ2-7; D may be TRBD2 (6 bases). Trimming cost V 7 bases and J 0 bases, with 19 bases left between them. The CDR3 consists of 16 residues. The V gene's germline CDR1 is SNHLY and CDR2 FYNNEI. The CDR3 DNA reads as TGTGCCAGCACCGACGTCGGGGGAAGGAGCTCCTACGAGCAGTACTTC. This translates into CASTDVGGRSSYEQYF.

The chain carries TRBV27 and TRBJ2-2; 10 nucleotides match TRBD1. V shed 5 bases and J 0 bases; nucleotides not matched to a gene: 6. The germline V gene has CDR1 MNHEY and CDR2 SMNVEV (reference sequence). The CDR3 totals 17 residues. CDR3 in DNA: TGTGCCAGCAGTCCCCTGGGGACAGGGGCGAACACCGGGGAGCTGTTTTTT. Protein: CASSPLGTGANTGELFF.